This T cell receptor beta chain emerged from a study of cytomegalovirus exposure and HLA in healthy donors. Whole-study findings and limits: Later analysis revealed greater clonal expansion in HLA-associated TCR beta chains than in equally common others. Trimming of TCR beta V- and J-genes showed a link, identified in a later analysis, to a missense DCLRE1C variant.

Points on this clone: Its target is not known.

Trimming shortened V by 4 bases and J by 0 bases, and 14 bases separated the two germline ends. CDR1 is SGHNT, CDR2 YYREEE, per germline (reference sequence). The CDR3 is made up of 15 amino acids. Researchers ran the PCR with 60 Vbeta and 13 Jbeta primers. The authors' processing: The authors later counted about 80 million unique TCR beta chains, approximately 10 million of them shared. The method was immunoSEQ multiplex PCR; TCRdb's version includes in-frame clones alone and lacks a portion of them. That table gives V, J and clone size, and the DNA gave D and trimming. The sample carries tens of thousands of clones, about 82% recorded once.

The source of this sequence is a woman aged 30 to 39 in good health and CMV-seronegative. The V call is TRBV5-4, the J call TRBJ2-7, with a tentative D call TRBD2 (6 bases). Sequencing was done on a sample of PBMCs. In DNA, the CDR3 is TGTGCCAGCAGCCGACCCGACGGGAGCTCCTACGAGCAGTACTTC. This translates into CASSRPDGSSYEQYF.